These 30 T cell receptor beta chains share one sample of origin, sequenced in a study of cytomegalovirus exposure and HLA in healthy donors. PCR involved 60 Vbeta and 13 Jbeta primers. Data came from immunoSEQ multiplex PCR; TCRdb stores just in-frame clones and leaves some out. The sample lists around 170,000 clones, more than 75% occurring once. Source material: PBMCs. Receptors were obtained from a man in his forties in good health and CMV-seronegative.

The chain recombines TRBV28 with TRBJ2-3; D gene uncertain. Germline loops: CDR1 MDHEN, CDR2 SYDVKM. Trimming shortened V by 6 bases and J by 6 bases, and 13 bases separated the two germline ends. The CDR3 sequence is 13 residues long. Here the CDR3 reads CASRPLEPDTQYF. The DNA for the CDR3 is TGTGCCAGCAGGCCCCTAGAGCCGGATACGCAGTATTTT.

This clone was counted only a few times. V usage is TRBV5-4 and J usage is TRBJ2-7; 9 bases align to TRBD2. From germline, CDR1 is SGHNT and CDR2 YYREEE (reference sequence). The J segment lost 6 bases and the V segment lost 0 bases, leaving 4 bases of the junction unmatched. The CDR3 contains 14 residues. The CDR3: CASSLGGRAPEQYF. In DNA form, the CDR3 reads TGTGCCAGCAGCTTGGGCGGGAGGGCTCCCGAGCAGTACTTC.

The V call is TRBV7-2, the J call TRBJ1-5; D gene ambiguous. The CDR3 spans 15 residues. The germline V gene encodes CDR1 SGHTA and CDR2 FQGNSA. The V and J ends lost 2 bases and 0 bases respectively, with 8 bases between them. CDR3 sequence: CASSLRHPSNQPQHF. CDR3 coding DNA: TGTGCCAGCAGCTTACGACATCCTAGCAATCAGCCCCAGCATTTT.

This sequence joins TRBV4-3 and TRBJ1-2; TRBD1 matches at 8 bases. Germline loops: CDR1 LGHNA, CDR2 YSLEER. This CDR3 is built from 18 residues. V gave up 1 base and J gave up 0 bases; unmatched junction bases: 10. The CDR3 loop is CASSQARGPGQANYGYTF. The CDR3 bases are TGCGCCAGCAGCCAAGCTCGGGGTCCGGGACAGGCTAACTATGGCTACACCTTC.

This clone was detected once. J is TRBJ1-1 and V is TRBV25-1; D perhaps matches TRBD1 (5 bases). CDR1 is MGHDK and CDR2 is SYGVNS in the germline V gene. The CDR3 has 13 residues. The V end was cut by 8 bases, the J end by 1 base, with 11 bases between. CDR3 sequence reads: CASVGGWNTEAFF. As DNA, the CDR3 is TGTGCCAGCGTGGGGGGGTGGAACACTGAAGCTTTCTTT.

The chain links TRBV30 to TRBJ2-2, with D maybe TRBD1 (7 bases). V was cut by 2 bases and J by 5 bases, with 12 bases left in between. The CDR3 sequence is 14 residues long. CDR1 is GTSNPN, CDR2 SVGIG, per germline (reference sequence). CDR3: CAWSNPGGTGELFF. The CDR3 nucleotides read TGTGCCTGGAGTAACCCAGGGGGGACCGGGGAGCTGTTTTTT.

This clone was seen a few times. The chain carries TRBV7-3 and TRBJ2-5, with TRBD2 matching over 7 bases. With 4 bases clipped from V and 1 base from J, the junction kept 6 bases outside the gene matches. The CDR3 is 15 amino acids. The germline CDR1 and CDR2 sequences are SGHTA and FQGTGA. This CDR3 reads CASSSSTSSQETQYF. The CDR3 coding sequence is TGTGCCAGCAGCTCGTCGACTAGCAGCCAAGAGACCCAGTACTTC.

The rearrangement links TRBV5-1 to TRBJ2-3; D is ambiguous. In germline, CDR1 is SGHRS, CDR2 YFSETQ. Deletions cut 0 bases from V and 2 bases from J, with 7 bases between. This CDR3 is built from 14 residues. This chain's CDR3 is CASSLAQLTDTQYF. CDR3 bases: TGCGCCAGCAGCTTGGCCCAACTCACAGATACGCAGTATTTT.

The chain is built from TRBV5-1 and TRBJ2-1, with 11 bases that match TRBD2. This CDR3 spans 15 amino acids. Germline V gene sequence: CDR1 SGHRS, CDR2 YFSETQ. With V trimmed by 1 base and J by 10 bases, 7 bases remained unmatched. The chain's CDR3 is CASSLLASGGTEQFF. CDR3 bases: TGCGCCAGCAGCTTGCTGGCTAGCGGGGGGACAGAGCAGTTCTTC. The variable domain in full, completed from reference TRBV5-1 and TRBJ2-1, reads KAGVTQTPRYLIKTRGQQVTLSCSPISGHRSVSWYQQTPGQGLQFLFEYFSETQRNKGNFPGRFSGRQFSNSRSEMNVSTLELGDSALYLCASSLLASGGTEQFFGPGTRLTVL.

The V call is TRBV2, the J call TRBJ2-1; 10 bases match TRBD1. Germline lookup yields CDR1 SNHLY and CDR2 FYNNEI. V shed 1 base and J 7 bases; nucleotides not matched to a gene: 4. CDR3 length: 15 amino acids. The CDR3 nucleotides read TGTGCCAGCAGTGAAGTGGGACAGGGGAAAAATGAGCAGTTCTTC. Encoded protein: CASSEVGQGKNEQFF.

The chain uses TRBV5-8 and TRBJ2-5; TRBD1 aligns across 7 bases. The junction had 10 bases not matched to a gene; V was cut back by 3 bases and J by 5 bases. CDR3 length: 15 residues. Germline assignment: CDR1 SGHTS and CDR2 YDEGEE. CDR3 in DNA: TGTGCCAGCAGCTGGAAGCGACAGGGAAGGGAGACCCAGTACTTC. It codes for CASSWKRQGRETQYF.

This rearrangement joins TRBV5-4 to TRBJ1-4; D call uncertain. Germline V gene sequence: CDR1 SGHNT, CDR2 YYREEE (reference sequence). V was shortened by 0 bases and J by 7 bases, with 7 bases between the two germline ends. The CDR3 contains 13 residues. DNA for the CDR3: TGTGCCAGCAGCTTGGAGCCTCCTGAAAAACTGTTTTTT. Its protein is CASSLEPPEKLFF.

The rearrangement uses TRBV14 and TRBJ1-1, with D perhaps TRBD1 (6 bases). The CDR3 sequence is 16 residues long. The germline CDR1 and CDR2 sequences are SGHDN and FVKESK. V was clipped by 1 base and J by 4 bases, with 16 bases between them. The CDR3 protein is CASSQATGGRITEAFF. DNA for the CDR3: TGTGCCAGCAGCCAAGCTACCGGGGGGCGCATCACTGAAGCTTTCTTT.

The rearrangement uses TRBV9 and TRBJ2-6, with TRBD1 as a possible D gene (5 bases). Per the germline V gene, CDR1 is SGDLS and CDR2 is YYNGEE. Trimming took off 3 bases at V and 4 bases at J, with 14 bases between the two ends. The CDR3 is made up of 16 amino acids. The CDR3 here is CASSAPPGSGANVLTF. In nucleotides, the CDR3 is TGTGCCAGCAGCGCCCCCCCAGGGTCCGGGGCCAACGTCCTGACTTTC. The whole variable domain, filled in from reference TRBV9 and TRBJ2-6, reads DSGVTQTPKHLITATGQRVTLRCSPRSGDLSVYWYQQSLDQGLQFLIQYYNGEERAKGNILERFSAQQFPDLHSELNLSSLELGDSALYFCASSAPPGSGANVLTFGAGSRLTVL.

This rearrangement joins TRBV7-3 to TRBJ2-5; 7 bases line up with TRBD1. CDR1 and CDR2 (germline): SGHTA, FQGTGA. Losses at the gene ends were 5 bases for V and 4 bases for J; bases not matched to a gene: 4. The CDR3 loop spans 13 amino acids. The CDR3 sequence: CASSKNRGETQYF. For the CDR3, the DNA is TGTGCCAGCAGCAAAAACAGGGGAGAGACCCAGTACTTC.

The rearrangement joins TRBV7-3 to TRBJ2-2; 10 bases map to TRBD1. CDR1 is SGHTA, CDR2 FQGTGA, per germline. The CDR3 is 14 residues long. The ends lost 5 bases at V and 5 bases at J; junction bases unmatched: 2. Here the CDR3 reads CASSQGQGTGELFF. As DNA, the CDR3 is TGTGCCAGCAGCCAGGGACAGGGGACCGGGGAGCTGTTTTTT.

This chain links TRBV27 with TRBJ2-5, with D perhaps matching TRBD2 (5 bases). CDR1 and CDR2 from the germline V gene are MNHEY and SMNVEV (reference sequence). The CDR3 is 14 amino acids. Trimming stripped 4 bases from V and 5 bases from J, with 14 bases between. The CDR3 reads CASSSTTRGETQYF. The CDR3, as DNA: TGTGCCAGCAGTTCCACAACAAGAGGGGAGACCCAGTACTTC.

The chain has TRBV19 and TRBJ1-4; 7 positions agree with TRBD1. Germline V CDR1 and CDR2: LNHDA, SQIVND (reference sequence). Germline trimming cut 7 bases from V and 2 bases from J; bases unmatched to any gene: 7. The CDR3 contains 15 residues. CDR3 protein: CASTPDRATNEKLFF. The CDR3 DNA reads TGTGCCAGTACCCCAGACAGGGCCACTAATGAAAAACTGTTTTTT.

In nucleotides, the CDR3 is TGTGCCTGGAGTGTTTATCCCTGGACAGGGTTCAATTCACCCCTCCACTTT. It is translated as CAWSVYPWTGFNSPLHF. This rearrangement joins TRBV30 to TRBJ1-6; 8 bases agree with TRBD1. This CDR3 spans 17 amino acids. J lost 7 bases, V lost 0 bases, and 11 bases had no gene match. Germline values: CDR1 GTSNPN, CDR2 SVGIG (reference sequence).

The DNA for the CDR3 is TGTGCCATCAGCCCGCGGGAGGTCTACAATGAGCAGTTCTTC. Amino acid sequence: CAISPREVYNEQFF. The chain joins TRBV10-3 to TRBJ2-1; 8 nucleotides line up with TRBD2. CDR1 ENHRY and CDR2 SYGVKD come from the germline V gene. This CDR3 contains 14 residues. The V and J ends lost 6 bases and 3 bases, in that order; junction bases with no gene match: 4.

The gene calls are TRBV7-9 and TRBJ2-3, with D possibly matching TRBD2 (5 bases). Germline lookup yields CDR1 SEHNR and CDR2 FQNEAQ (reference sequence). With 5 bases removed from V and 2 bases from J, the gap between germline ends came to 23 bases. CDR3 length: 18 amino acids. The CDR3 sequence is CASSDPPASHELTDTQYF. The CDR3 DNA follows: TGTGCCAGCAGCGACCCACCGGCTAGCCACGAACTCACAGATACGCAGTATTTT.

The CDR3 loop is CASSVGQGSPEQYF. The CDR3 bases are TGTGCCAGCAGCGTAGGCCAGGGGTCTCCGGAGCAGTACTTC. The chain has TRBV9 and TRBJ2-7, with D possibly TRBD1 on 6 matching bases. V shed 0 bases and J shed 7 bases, with 14 bases lying between them. This CDR3 region has 14 residues. CDR1 is SGDLS and CDR2 is YYNGEE in the germline V gene.

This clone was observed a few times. The CDR3 loop reads CASTEPGGNNEQFF. The CDR3 nucleotides read TGTGCCAGCACCGAACCCGGGGGTAACAATGAGCAGTTCTTC. This rearrangement joins TRBV6-5 to TRBJ2-1, with D possibly matching TRBD2 (6 bases). V was shortened by 7 bases and J by 5 bases, with 15 bases between the two germline ends. Germline V gene data show CDR1 as MNHEY and CDR2 as SVGAGI. The CDR3 has 14 amino acids.

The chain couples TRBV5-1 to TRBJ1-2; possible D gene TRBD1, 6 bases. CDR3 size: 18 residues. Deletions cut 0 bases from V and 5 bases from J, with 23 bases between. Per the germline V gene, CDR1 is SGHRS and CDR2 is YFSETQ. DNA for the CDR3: TGCGCCAGCAGCTTGGTGGGGACACCGGACCCGAAGAATTATGGCTACACCTTC. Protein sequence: CASSLVGTPDPKNYGYTF.

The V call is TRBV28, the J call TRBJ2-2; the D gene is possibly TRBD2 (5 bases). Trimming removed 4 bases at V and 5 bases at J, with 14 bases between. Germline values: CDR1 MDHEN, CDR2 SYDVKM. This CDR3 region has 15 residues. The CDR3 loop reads CASSSTGKRTGELFF. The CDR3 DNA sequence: TGTGCCAGCAGTTCCACCGGGAAACGGACCGGGGAGCTGTTTTTT. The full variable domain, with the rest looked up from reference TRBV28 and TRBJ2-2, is DVKVTQSSRYLVKRTGEKVFLECVQDMDHENMFWYRQDPGLGLRLIYFSYDVKMKEKGDIPEGYSVSREKKERFSLILESASTNQTSMYLCASSSTGKRTGELFFGEGSRLTVL.

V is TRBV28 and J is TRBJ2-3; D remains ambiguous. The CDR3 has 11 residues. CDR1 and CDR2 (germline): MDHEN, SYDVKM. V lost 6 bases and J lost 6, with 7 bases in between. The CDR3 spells CASSRRDTQYF. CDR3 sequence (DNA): TGTGCCAGCAGCCGGCGGGATACGCAGTATTTT.

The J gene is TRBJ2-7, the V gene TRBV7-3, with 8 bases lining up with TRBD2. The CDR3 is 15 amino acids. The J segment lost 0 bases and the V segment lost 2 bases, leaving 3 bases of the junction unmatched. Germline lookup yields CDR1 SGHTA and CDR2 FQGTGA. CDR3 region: CASSLGGGSSYEQYF. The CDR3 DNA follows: TGTGCCAGCAGCTTAGGCGGGGGGAGCTCCTACGAGCAGTACTTC.

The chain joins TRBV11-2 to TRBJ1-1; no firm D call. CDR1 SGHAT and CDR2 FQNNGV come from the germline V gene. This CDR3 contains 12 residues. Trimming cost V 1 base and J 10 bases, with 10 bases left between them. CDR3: CASSLGQKTAFF. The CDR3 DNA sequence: TGTGCCAGCAGCTTAGGGCAGAAAACAGCTTTCTTT.

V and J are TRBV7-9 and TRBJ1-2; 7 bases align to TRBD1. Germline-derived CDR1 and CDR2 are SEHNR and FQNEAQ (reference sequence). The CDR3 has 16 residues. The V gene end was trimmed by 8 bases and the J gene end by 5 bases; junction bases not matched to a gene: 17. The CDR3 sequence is CASLDEDRLDNYGYTF. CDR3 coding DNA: TGTGCCAGCCTAGATGAGGACAGGCTCGACAATTATGGCTACACCTTC.

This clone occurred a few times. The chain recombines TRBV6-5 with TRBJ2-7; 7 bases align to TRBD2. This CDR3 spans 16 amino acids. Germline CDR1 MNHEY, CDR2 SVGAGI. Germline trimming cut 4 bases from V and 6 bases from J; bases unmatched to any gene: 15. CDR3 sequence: CASSSNAGTTRLEQYF. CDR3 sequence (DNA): TGTGCCAGCAGTTCCAATGCCGGGACTACTCGGCTCGAGCAGTACTTC.